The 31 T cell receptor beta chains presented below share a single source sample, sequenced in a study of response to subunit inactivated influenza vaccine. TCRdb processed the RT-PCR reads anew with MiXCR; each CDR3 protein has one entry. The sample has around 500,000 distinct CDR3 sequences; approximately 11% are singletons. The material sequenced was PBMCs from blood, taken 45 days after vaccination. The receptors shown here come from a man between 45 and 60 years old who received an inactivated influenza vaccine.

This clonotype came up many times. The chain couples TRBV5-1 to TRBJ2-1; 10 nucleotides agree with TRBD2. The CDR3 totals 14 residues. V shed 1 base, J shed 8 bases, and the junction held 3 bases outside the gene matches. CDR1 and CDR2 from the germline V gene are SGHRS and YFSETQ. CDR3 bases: TGCGCCAGCAGCTTGACTAGCGGGGTCGATGAGCAGTTCTTC. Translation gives CASSLTSGVDEQFF.

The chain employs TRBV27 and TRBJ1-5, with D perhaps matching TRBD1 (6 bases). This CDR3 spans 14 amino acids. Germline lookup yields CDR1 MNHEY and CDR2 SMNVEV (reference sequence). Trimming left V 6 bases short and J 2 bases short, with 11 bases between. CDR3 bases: TGTGCCAGCAGGGGGGCCGGAGGCAATCAGCCCCAGCATTTT. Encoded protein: CASRGAGGNQPQHF.

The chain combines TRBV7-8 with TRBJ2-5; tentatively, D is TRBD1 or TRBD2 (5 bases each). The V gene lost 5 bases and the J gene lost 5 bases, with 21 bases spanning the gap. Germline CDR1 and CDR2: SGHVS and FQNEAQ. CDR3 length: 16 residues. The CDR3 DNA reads TGTGCCAGCAGCCCCTGGGACGGACCCACCCCGGAGACCCAGTACTTC. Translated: CASSPWDGPTPETQYF. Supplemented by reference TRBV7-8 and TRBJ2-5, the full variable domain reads GAGVSQSPRYKVAKRGQDVALRCDPISGHVSLFWYQQALGQGPEFLTYFQNEAQLDKSGLPSDRFFAERPEGSVSTLKIQRTQQEDSAVYLCASSPWDGPTPETQYFGPGTRLLVL.

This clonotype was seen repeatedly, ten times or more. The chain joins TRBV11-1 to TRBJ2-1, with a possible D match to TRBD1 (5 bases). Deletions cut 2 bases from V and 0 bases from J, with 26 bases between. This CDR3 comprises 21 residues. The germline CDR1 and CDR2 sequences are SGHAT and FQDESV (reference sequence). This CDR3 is CASSLTLGLFQQSSSYNEQFF. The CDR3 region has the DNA TGTGCCAGCAGCTTAACCCTGGGGCTATTCCAGCAGAGTAGCTCCTACAATGAGCAGTTCTTC.

CDR3 sequence reads: CAISDEGGNQPQHF. In DNA, the CDR3 is TGTGCCATCAGTGATGAGGGGGGCAATCAGCCCCAGCATTTT. J is TRBJ1-5 and V is TRBV10-3; TRBD1 might be the D (6 bases). Germline assignment: CDR1 ENHRY and CDR2 SYGVKD. The CDR3 is made up of 14 amino acids. V lost 3 bases and J 2 bases, leaving 8 bases between the germline ends.

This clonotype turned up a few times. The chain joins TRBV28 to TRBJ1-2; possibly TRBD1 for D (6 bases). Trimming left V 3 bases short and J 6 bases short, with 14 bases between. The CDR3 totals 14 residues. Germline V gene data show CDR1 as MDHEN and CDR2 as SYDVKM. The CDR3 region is CASSLNVRGNGYTF. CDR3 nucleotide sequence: TGTGCCAGCAGTTTGAATGTCAGGGGAAATGGCTACACCTTC.

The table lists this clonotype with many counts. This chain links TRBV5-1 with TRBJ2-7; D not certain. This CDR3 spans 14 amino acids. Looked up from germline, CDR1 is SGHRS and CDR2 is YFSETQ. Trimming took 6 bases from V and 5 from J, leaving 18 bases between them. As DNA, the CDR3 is TGCGCCAGCACCCCGGGCATGCCGGCCCACGAGCAGTACTTC. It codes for CASTPGMPAHEQYF.

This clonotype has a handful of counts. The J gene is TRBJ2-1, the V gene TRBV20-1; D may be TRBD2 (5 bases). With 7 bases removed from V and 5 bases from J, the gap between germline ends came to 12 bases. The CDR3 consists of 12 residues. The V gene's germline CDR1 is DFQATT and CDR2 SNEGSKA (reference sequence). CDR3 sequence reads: CSVRTGNNEQFF. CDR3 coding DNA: TGCAGTGTCCGAACGGGGAACAATGAGCAGTTCTTC.

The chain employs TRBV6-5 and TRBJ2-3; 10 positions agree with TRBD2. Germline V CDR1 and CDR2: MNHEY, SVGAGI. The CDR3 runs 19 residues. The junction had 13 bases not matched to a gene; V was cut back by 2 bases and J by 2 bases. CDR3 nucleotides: TGTGCCAGCAGTTACCTTGACCTATTAGCGGGGGGAAACACAGATACGCAGTATTTT. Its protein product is CASSYLDLLAGGNTDTQYF.

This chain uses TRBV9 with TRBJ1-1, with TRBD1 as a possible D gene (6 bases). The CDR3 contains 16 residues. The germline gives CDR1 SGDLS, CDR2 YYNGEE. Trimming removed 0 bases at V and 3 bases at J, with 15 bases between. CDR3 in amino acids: CASSVVFRGADTEAFF. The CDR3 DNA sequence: TGTGCCAGCAGCGTAGTTTTCAGGGGCGCAGACACTGAAGCTTTCTTT.

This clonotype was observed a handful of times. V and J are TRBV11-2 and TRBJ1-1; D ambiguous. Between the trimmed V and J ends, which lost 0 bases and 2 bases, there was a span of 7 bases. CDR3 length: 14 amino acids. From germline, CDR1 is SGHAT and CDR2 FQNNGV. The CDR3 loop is CASSLEWGNTEAFF. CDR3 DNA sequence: TGTGCCAGCAGCTTAGAGTGGGGAAACACTGAAGCTTTCTTT.

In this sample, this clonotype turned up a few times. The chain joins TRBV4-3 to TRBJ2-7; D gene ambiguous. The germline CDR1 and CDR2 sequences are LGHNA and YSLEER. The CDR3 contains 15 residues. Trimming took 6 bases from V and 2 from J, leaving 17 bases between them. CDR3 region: CASRHQDHGAYEQYF. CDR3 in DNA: TGCGCCAGCAGACACCAAGATCATGGGGCCTACGAGCAGTACTTC.

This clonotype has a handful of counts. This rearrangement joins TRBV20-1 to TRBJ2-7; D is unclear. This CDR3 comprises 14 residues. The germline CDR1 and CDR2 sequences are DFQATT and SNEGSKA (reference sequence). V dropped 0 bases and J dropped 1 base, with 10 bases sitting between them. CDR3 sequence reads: CSARDIGRSYEQYF. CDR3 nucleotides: TGCAGTGCTAGAGACATTGGGCGGTCCTACGAGCAGTACTTC.

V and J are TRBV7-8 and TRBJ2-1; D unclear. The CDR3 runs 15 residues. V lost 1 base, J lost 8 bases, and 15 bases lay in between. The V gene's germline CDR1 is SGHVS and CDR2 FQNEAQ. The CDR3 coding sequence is TGTGCCAGCAGCTTAGGTTATGGTAGGGTTGATGAGCAGTTCTTC. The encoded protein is CASSLGYGRVDEQFF.

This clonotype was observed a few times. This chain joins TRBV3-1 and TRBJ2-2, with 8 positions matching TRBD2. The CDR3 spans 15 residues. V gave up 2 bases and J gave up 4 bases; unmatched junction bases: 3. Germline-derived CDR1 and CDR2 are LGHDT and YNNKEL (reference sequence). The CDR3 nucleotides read TGTGCCAGCAGCCAACGGGAGGGTGCCACCGGGGAGCTGTTTTTT. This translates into CASSQREGATGELFF.

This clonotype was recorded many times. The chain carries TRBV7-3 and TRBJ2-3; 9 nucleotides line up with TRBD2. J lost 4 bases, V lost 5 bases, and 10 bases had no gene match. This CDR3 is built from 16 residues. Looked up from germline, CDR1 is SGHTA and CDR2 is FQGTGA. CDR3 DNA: TGTGCCAGCAGCCTAATGGGTAGCGGGAGTTCAGATACGCAGTATTTT. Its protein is CASSLMGSGSSDTQYF.

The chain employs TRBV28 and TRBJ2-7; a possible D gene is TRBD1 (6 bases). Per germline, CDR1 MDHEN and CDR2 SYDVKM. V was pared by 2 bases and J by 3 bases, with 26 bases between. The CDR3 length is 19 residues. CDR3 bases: TGTGCCAGCAGTTTACTCGCTTATTGGGACACCGGAGAACTCTACGAGCAGTACTTC. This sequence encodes CASSLLAYWDTGELYEQYF.

CDR3 bases: TGCGCCAGCAGCTCCGTACTCGCCGGCGAGCAGTACTTC. Its protein product is CASSSVLAGEQYF. The V call is TRBV10-1, the J call TRBJ2-7; D unresolved. Trimming took off 6 bases at V and 6 bases at J, with 15 bases between the two ends. The germline gives CDR1 WNHNN, CDR2 SYGVQD (reference sequence). The CDR3 totals 13 residues.

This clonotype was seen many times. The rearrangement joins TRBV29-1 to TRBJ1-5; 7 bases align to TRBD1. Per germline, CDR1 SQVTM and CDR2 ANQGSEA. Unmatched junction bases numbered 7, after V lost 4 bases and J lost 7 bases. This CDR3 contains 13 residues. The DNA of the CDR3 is TGCAGCGTTGGTTTCGGAGGGGGCCAGCCCCAGCATTTT. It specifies CSVGFGGGQPQHF. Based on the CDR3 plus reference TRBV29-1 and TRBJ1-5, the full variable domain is SAVISQKPSRDICQRGTSLTIQCQVDSQVTMMFWYRQQPGQSLTLIATANQGSEATYESGFVIDKFPISRPNLTFSTLTVSNMSPEDSSIYLCSVGFGGGQPQHFGDGTRLSIL.

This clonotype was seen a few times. The CDR3 here is CASSEPTGGYEQYF. The CDR3 DNA reads as TGTGCCAGCAGCGAACCGACAGGGGGCTACGAGCAGTACTTC. The chain joins TRBV28 to TRBJ2-7; 9 bases align to TRBD1. The germline CDR1 and CDR2 sequences are MDHEN and SYDVKM. The CDR3 is 14 residues long. Trimming cost V 6 bases and J 3 bases; bases outside gene matches: 6.

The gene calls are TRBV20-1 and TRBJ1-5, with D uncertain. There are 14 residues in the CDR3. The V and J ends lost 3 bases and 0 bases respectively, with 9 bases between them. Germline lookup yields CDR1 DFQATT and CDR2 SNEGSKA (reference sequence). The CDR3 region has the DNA TGCAGTGCTAGGAGACCGTATAGCAATCAGCCCCAGCATTTT. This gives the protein CSARRPYSNQPQHF.

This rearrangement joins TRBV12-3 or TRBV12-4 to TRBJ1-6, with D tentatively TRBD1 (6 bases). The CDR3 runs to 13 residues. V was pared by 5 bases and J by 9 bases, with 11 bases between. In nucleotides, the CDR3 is TGTGCCAGCAGTCCGGCCAGGGGTTCACCCCTCCACTTT. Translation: CASSPARGSPLHF.

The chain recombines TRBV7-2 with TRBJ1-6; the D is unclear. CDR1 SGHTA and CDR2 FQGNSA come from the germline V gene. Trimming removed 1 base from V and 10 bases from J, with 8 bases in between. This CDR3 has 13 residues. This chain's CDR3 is CASSLEMGSPLHF. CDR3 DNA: TGTGCCAGCAGCTTAGAGATGGGATCACCCCTCCACTTT.

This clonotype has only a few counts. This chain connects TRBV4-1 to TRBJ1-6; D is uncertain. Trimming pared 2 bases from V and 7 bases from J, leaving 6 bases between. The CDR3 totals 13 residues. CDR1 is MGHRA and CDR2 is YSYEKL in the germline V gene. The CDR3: CASSQISNSPLHF. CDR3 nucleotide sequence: TGCGCCAGCAGCCAAATTTCAAATTCACCCCTCCACTTT.

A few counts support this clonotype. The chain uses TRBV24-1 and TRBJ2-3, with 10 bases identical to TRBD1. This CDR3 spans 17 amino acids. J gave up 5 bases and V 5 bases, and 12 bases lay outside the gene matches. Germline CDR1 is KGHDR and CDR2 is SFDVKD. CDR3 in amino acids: CATSALTTGGRGDTQYF. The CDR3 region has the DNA TGTGCCACCAGTGCCCTCACGACAGGGGGCCGGGGAGATACGCAGTATTTT.

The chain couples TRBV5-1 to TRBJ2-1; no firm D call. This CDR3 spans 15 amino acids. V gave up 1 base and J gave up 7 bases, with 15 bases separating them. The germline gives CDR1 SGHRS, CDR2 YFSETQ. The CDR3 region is CASSLYLGRENEQFF. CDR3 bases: TGCGCCAGCAGCTTGTATCTGGGTCGAGAAAATGAGCAGTTCTTC.

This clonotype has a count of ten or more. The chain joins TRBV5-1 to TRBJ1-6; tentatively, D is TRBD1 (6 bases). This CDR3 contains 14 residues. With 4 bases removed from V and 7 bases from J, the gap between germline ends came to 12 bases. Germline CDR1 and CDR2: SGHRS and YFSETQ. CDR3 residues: CASSITGNNSPLHF. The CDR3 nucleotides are TGCGCCAGCAGCATCACAGGGAACAATTCACCCCTCCACTTT.

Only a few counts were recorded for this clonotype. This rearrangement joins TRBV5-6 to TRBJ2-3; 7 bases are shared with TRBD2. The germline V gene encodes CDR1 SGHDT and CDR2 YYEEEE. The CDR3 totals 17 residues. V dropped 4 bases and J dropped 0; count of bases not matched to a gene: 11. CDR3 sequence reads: CASSPPGLDPSTDTQYF. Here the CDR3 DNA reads TGTGCCAGCAGCCCCCCTGGACTAGACCCAAGCACAGATACGCAGTATTTT. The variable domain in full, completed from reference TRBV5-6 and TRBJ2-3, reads DAGVTQSPTHLIKTRGQQVTLRCSPKSGHDTVSWYQQALGQGPQFIFQYYEEEERQRGNFPDRFSGHQFPNYSSELNVNALLLGDSALYLCASSPPGLDPSTDTQYFGPGTRLTVL.

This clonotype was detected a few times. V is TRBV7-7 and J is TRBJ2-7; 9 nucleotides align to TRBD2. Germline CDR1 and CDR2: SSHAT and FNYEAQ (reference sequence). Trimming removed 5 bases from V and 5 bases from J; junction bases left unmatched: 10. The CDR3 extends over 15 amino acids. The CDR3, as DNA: TGTGCCAGCAGCACCGGGACTAGCAGTGTCAACGAGCAGTACTTC. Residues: CASSTGTSSVNEQYF.

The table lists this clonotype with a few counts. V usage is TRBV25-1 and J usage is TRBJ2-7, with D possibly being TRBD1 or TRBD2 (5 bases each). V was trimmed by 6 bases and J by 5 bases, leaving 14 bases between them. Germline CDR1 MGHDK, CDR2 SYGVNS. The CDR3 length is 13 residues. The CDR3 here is CASRGQTTDEQYF. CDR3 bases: TGTGCCAGCAGGGGGCAGACTACCGACGAGCAGTACTTC.

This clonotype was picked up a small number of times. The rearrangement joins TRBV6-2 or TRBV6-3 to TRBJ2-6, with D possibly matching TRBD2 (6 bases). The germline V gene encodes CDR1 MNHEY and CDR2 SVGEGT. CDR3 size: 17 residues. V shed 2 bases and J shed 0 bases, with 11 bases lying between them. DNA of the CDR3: TGTGCCAGCAGTTACGGCGGAGGGAGCTCTGGGGCCAACGTCCTGACTTTC. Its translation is CASSYGGGSSGANVLTF.